This is a list of T cell receptor beta chains from one sample in a study of blood T cell repertoires in COVID-19. Libraries were prepared by immunoSEQ multiplex PCR; TCRdb keeps only in-frame clonotypes and omits some of them. The sample consists of about 140,000 clones, around 82% of them appearing once. The sequenced sample was peripheral blood. Receptors were obtained from a woman between 45 and 65 years old with acute or convalescent COVID-19. Each CDR3 is given with its conserved first and last residue. D genes are given only for firm matches. Size tells how often a clone was seen (once, few, many) or the class of an expanded clone, and some rows leave it out.

cdr3_aa: CASSLRLGQGPQHF; cdr3_nt: TGTGCCAGCAGTTTACGTCTTGGGCAAGGGCCCCAGCATTTT; v_call: TRBV27; clone_size: -; d_call: -; j_call: TRBJ1-5
cdr3_aa: CASSGQGISNQPQHF; cdr3_nt: TGTGCCAGCAGTGGACAGGGGATTAGCAATCAGCCCCAGCATTTT; v_call: TRBV2; clone_size: few; d_call: TRBD1; j_call: TRBJ1-5
cdr3_aa: CASTRGGDGNTIYF; cdr3_nt: TGTGCCAGCACCCGCGGGGGCGACGGAAACACCATATATTTT; v_call: TRBV28; clone_size: once; d_call: -; j_call: TRBJ1-3
cdr3_aa: CASSYSIQGVRDTQYF; cdr3_nt: TGTGCCAGCAGTTACTCCATACAGGGAGTCCGAGATACGCAGTATTTT; v_call: TRBV6-6; clone_size: -; d_call: -; j_call: TRBJ2-3
cdr3_aa: CASSLFGQDITGELFF; cdr3_nt: TGTGCCAGCAGCTTGTTCGGACAGGATATTACCGGGGAGCTGTTTTTT; v_call: TRBV5-6; clone_size: -; d_call: TRBD1; j_call: TRBJ2-2
cdr3_aa: CASSYLQNQSPLHF; cdr3_nt: TGTGCCAGCAGTTACCTACAGAACCAGTCACCCCTCCACTTT; v_call: TRBV6-2/TRBV6-3; clone_size: many; d_call: -; j_call: TRBJ1-6
cdr3_aa: CASSASYSTEGNTIYF; cdr3_nt: TGTGCCAGCAGCGCCAGCTACTCAACAGAAGGAAACACCATATATTTT; v_call: TRBV11-3; clone_size: -; d_call: -; j_call: TRBJ1-3
cdr3_aa: CASSLDRAAAREF; cdr3_nt: TGTGCCAGCAGCTTAGACAGGGCGGCGGCACGGGAGTTT; v_call: TRBV11-2; clone_size: -; d_call: -; j_call: TRBJ1-6
cdr3_aa: CASSLDRGRYNEQFF; cdr3_nt: TGTGCCAGCAGCTTAGACAGGGGGAGGTACAATGAGCAGTTCTTC; v_call: TRBV7-3; clone_size: -; d_call: TRBD1; j_call: TRBJ2-1
cdr3_aa: CASSLQLAFYNEQFF; cdr3_nt: TGCGCCAGCAGCTTGCAACTAGCCTTTTACAATGAGCAGTTCTTC; v_call: TRBV5-1; clone_size: -; d_call: -; j_call: TRBJ2-1
cdr3_aa: CASSIDRGQGGKNEQFF; cdr3_nt: TGTGCCAGTAGTATAGATCGGGGACAGGGAGGCAAAAATGAGCAGTTCTTC; v_call: TRBV19; clone_size: -; d_call: TRBD1; j_call: TRBJ2-1
cdr3_aa: CASSERNLWSGMNTEAFF; cdr3_nt: TGTGCCAGCAGTGAAAGAAACTTGTGGTCCGGGATGAACACTGAAGCTTTCTTT; v_call: TRBV25-1; clone_size: -; d_call: -; j_call: TRBJ1-1
cdr3_aa: CATSPTGLSYNEQFF; cdr3_nt: TGTGCCACCAGTCCGACAGGACTCTCCTACAATGAGCAGTTCTTC; v_call: TRBV6-5; clone_size: -; d_call: -; j_call: TRBJ2-1